This T cell receptor (beta chain) emerged from a study of blood T cell repertoires in COVID-19. Overall study context: T cells, B-cell-depleted T cells, or PBMCs supplied cDNA or gDNA.

Sequenced by immunoSEQ multiplex PCR; TCRdb stores in-frame clones only, minus some. Of a few hundred thousand clones detected, about 90% appear once; the ten largest clones hold approximately 3%. V was cut by 4 bases and J by 6 bases, with 14 bases left in between. Germline-derived CDR1 and CDR2 are SGHRS and YFSETQ. CDR3 length: 15 amino acids. The receptor was derived from a woman aged 25 to 39 with COVID-19, enrolled during active disease. The J gene is TRBJ1-6, the V gene TRBV5-1, with a possible D match to TRBD1 (5 bases). Sequencing was carried out using peripheral blood. The CDR3 is CASSPDTGFNSPLHF. The CDR3 DNA is TGCGCCAGCAGCCCAGATACAGGCTTTAATTCACCCCTCCACTTT.